This TCR beta chain was recovered during a study of human T cells and chemical hapten exposure. About the research overall: The scalp of each patient received a weekly diphenylcyclopropenone dose for the full roughly 24-week study. Regarding the study as a whole: The count of PT1 expanded TCRs correlated positively with patch test score. With regard to DPC sensitization, TCRs above 1 in 1000 frequency did not change.

Trimming took off 2 bases at V and 4 bases at J, with 16 bases between the two ends. Per germline, CDR1 SGHDT and CDR2 YYEEEE. The CDR3 contains 17 residues. Time point described: patch test 2, 6 weeks after DPC sensitization. The treatment denotes: therapeutic diphenylcyclopropenone sensitization with weekly scalp DPC. The table lists this clonotype with many counts. What it binds is not known. Per the original methods: Samples held a median of roughly 100,000 TCRs, range roughly 23,224–700,000. TCRdb analysed the RACE reads with MiXCR anew, one entry per CDR3 protein. The V and J calls were determined by TCRdb, not by the authors. The table includes over 100,000 distinct CDR3 sequences, 9.2% detected once.

The chain recombines TRBV5-6 with TRBJ1-6; D ambiguous. The sequenced sample was whole blood, obtained in connection with sensitization to the hapten diphenylcyclopropenone (DPC). This TCR was recovered from a woman between 40 and 50 years old with alopecia areata. Some clones in this sample may be carry-over from other donors' samples. The CDR3 sequence is CASSFATLRGYNSPLHF. DNA for the CDR3: TGTGCCAGCAGCTTCGCGACACTTCGAGGGTATAATTCACCCCTCCACTTT.